The 5 T cell receptor beta chains presented below share a single source sample, sequenced in a study of untreated major depressive disorder. Profiled with immunoSEQ multiplex PCR; TCRdb holds only in-frame clones, not every one. The sample holds about 20,000 clones, around 87% seen once. Sequenced material: CD4+ T cells from PBMCs. The receptors were gathered from a woman in her thirties in good health.

The chain employs TRBV28 and TRBJ1-2, with 8 bases aligning to TRBD1. Trimming removed 5 bases from V and 6 bases from J; junction bases left unmatched: 8. CDR3 length: 14 residues. CDR1 is MDHEN and CDR2 is SYDVKM in the germline V gene. The CDR3 DNA is TGTGCCAGCAGTCTGGACAGGGTGGGGAATGGCTACACCTTC. Translated: CASSLDRVGNGYTF.

The J gene is TRBJ2-6, the V gene TRBV7-7; a weak D match, TRBD1 (6 bases). This CDR3 has 13 amino acids. From germline, CDR1 is SSHAT and CDR2 FNYEAQ (reference sequence). CDR3 residues: CAVQGRGANVLTF. Written as DNA, the CDR3 is TGTGCTGTACAGGGTCGCGGGGCCAACGTCCTGACTTTC. Together with reference TRBV7-7 and TRBJ2-6, the CDR3 gives the full variable domain: GAGVSQSPRYKVTKRGQDVTLRCDPISSHATLYWYQQALGQGPEFLTYFNYEAQPDKSGLPSDRFSAERPEGSISTLTIQRTEQRDSAMYRCAVQGRGANVLTFGAGSRLTVL.

J is TRBJ2-2 and V is TRBV7-8, with D maybe TRBD2 (6 bases). The CDR3 is 17 residues long. Germline V CDR1 and CDR2: SGHVS, FQNEAQ. The V and J ends lost 5 bases and 4 bases respectively, with 20 bases between them. This CDR3 reads CASSPGGPQRGTGELFF. CDR3 in DNA: TGTGCCAGCAGCCCCGGGGGACCACAGCGCGGCACCGGGGAGCTGTTTTTT.

The chain has TRBV6-5 and TRBJ2-1; 10 bases are a match to TRBD2. The J segment lost 2 bases and the V segment lost 6 bases, leaving 4 bases of the junction unmatched. The germline V gene encodes CDR1 MNHEY and CDR2 SVGAGI. The CDR3 sequence is 15 residues long. The CDR3 protein is CASRDLAGAYNEQFF. CDR3 in DNA: TGTGCCAGCAGGGACCTAGCGGGGGCCTACAATGAGCAGTTCTTC.

This clone was seen once. The chain links TRBV28 to TRBJ2-1; 12 nucleotides agree with TRBD2. CDR3 length: 17 amino acids. Germline trimming cut 5 bases from V and 4 bases from J; bases unmatched to any gene: 9. Germline assignment: CDR1 MDHEN and CDR2 SYDVKM. The chain's CDR3 is CASSPTSGTSGYNEQFF. CDR3 nucleotide sequence: TGTGCCAGCAGTCCGACCTCCGGGACTAGCGGGTACAATGAGCAGTTCTTC. Full variable domain (missing parts from reference TRBV28 and TRBJ2-1): DVKVTQSSRYLVKRTGEKVFLECVQDMDHENMFWYRQDPGLGLRLIYFSYDVKMKEKGDIPEGYSVSREKKERFSLILESASTNQTSMYLCASSPTSGTSGYNEQFFGPGTRLTVL.